The rows below give T cell receptor beta chains drawn from one sample of a study of spatial heterogeneity in lung cancer. From the 5' RACE reads, TCRdb called clonotypes with MiXCR, one entry per CDR3 protein. Of about 15,000 distinct CDR3 sequences in the sample, 6.3% were seen once. The sample was PBMCs, taken at follow-up. These receptors all come from a male donor with early-stage non-small cell lung cancer. Each CDR3 is given with its conserved first and last residue. The D gene is left open where the match is weak. Not every row has a clone size; where given, it reads once, few, many or a size class.

>TRBV6-6|15|NA|medium-sized|TRBJ2-1
CASNPSGFSYNEQFF
TGTGCCAGCAACCCGAGCGGGTTCTCCTACAATGAGCAGTTCTTC
>TRBV27|14|NA|NA|TRBJ1-2
CASSLGGFPYGYTF
TGTGCCAGCAGTTTAGGGGGATTCCCCTATGGCTACACCTTC
>TRBV24-1|17|TRBD2|many|TRBJ2-1
CATSDVELAGVFSEQFF
TGTGCCACCAGTGATGTCGAACTAGCGGGAGTTTTTAGTGAGCAGTTCTTC
>TRBV7-9|15|TRBD2|many|TRBJ2-1
CASSPTGLAANEQFF
TGTGCCAGCAGCCCAACGGGACTAGCTGCCAATGAGCAGTTCTTC
>TRBV6-5|18|TRBD2|many|TRBJ2-1
CASSYRVRQAGGGNEQFF
TGTGCCAGCAGTTACCGTGTGAGGCAGGCGGGGGGAGGCAATGAGCAGTTCTTC
>TRBV12-3/TRBV12-4|13|NA|many|TRBJ2-5
CASSSGYQQSQYF
TGTGCCAGCAGTTCGGGGTATCAGCAGTCCCAGTACTTC
>TRBV7-2|15|NA|many|TRBJ2-5
CASSSYPGGQETQYF
TGTGCCAGCAGCTCGTACCCGGGCGGCCAAGAGACCCAGTACTTC
>TRBV5-5|16|NA|many|TRBJ2-1
CASSLGTNPGGDEQFF
TGTGCCAGCAGCTTGGGAACAAACCCCGGGGGTGATGAGCAGTTCTTC
>TRBV5-1|15|TRBD2|medium-sized|TRBJ2-7
CASSLPGGSSDEQYF
TGCGCCAGCAGCTTGCCAGGCGGGAGTAGCGACGAGCAGTACTTC
>TRBV27|15|TRBD1|many|TRBJ2-7
CASSSPGTGAYEQYF
TGTGCCAGCAGCTCCCCCGGGACAGGGGCCTACGAGCAGTACTTC
>TRBV7-2|16|NA|many|TRBJ2-3
CASSLAGGGGTDTQYF
TGTGCCAGCAGCTTAGCGGGAGGGGGCGGCACAGATACGCAGTATTTT
>TRBV6-2/TRBV6-3|12|NA|many|TRBJ2-2
CASSRPAGELFF
TGTGCCAGCAGTCGCCCGGCCGGGGAGCTGTTTTTT
>TRBV11-2|15|NA|many|TRBJ2-6
CASSHPKAGANVLTF
TGTGCCAGCAGTCACCCCAAAGCTGGGGCCAACGTCCTGACTTTC
>TRBV7-8|13|NA|many|TRBJ1-6
CASSLETNSPLHF
TGTGCCAGCAGCTTAGAAACGAATTCACCCCTCCACTTT
>TRBV6-5|16|NA|few|TRBJ1-6
CASSYSALAGNSPLHF
TGTGCCAGCAGTTACTCGGCACTAGCAGGCAATTCACCCCTCCACTTT
>TRBV6-6|14|TRBD2|few|TRBJ2-7
CASTLGGSSYEQYF
TGTGCCAGCACCCTGGGAGGGTCAAGTTACGAGCAGTACTTC